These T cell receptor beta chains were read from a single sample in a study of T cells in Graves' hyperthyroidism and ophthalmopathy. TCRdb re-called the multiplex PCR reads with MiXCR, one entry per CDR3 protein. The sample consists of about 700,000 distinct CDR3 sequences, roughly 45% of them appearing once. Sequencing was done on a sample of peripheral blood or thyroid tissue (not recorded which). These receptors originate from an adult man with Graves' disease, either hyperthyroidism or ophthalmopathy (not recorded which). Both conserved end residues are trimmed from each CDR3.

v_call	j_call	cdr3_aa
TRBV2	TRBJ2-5	ASSYPGGGESQY
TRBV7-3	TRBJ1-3	ASSLKGKGPISGNTIY
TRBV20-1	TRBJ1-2	SNTQGFGYT
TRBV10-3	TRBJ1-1	AISGTGNTEAF
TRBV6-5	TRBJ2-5	ASPQDTPQETQY
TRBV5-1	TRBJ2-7	ASSLSLPDPPYEQY
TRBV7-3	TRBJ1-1	ASSFSGGVAF
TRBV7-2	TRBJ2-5	ASSIAGGPETQY
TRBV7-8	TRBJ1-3	ASSQKRGQAGNTIY
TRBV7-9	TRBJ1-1	ASSLFSTEAF
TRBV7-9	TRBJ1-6	ASSLGVRGDVSPLH
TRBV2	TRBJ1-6	VSSEDGQYNSPLH
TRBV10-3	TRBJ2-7	AISHGTSASYEQY
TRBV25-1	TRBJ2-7	ASSSSLRGEQY
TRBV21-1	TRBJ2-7	ASSQRTVLGEQY
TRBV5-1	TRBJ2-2	ASSLESRSVSTGELF
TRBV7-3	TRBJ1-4	ASSLTGSRNEKLF
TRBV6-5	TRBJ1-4	ASSYAAGWGEKLF
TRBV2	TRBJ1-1	ASSELGRDTEAF
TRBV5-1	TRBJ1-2	ASSPSNRAQYGYT
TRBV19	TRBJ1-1	ASSVPSGSAF
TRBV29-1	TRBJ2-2	SVGGAGGGGELF
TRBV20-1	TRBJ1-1	SARRRYPGTEAF
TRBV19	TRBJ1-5	ASSLAAGYQPQH
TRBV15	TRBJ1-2	ATSRDEKIGGPPYGYT
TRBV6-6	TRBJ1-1	ASSYSRDSNTEAF
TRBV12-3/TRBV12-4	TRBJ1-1	ASTRRSTGNTEAF
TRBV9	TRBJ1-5	ASEGAGGDNQPQH
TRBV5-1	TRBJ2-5	ASSSRNRDETQY
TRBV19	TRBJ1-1	ASSISPASNTEAF
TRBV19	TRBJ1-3	ASSVRGQGANTIY
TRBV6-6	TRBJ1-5	ASSYSPRNQPQH
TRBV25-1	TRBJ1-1	ASSGWNGDTEAF
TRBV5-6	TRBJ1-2	ASSYEGTGHYGYT
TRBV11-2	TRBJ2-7	ASSLLDSSYEQY
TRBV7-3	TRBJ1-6	ASSHGRGGPPLH
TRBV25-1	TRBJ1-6	ASSESRGGNSPLH
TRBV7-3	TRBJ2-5	ASSLGGTGDETQY
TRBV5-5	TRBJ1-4	ASSFGEGNEKLF
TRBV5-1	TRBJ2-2	ASSTGAAGELF
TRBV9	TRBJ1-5	ARDTGTESNQPQH
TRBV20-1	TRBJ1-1	SAPALGTGGAF
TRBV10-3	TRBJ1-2	AISGQSNYGYT
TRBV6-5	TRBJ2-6	ASSYSSVGWANVLT
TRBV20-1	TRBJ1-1	SFLANTEAF